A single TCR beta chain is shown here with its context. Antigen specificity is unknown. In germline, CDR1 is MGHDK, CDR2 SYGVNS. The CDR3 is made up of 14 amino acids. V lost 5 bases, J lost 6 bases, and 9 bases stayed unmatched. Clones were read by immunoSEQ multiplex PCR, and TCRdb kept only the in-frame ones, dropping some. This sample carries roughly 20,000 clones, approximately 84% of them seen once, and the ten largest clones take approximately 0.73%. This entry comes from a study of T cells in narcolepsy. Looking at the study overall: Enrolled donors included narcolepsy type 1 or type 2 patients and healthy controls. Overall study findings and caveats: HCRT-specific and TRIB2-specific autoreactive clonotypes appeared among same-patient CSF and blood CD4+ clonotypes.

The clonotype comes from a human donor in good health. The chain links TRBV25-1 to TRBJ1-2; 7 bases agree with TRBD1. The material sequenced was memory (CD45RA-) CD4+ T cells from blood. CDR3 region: CASSPRTGSHGYTF. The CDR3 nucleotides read TGTGCCAGCAGTCCGCGGACAGGCTCGCATGGCTACACCTTC.